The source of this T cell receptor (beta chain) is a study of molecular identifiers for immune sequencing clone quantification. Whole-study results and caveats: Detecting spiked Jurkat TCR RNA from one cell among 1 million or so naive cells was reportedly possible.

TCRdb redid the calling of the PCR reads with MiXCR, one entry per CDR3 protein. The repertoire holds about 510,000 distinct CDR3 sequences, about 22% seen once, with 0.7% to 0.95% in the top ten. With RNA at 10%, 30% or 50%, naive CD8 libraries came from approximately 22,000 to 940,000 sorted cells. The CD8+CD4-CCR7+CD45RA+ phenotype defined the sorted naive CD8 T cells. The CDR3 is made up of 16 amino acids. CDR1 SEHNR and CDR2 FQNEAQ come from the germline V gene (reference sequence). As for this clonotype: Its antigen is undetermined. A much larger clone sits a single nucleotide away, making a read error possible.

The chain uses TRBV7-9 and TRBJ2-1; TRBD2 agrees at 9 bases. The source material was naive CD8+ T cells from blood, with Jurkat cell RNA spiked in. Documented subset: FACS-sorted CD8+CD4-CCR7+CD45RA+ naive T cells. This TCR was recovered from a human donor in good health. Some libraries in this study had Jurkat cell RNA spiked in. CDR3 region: CTSSFSAGGPYNEQFF. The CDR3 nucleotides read TGTACCAGCAGCTTTTCCGCGGGAGGGCCCTACAATGAGCAGTTCTTC.